The count of the clone carrying this T cell receptor beta chain is one. The antigen remains undetermined. The data are from a study of PD-L1 blockade in urothelial cancer. Study background: About 85% of the 29 patients were men whose urothelial cancer was bladder-origin. A median blood sample held approximately 150,000 T cells and around 80,000 unique TCRs.

Points from the study as a whole: Durable-benefit cases showed more tumor-associated blood clone expansion at 3 weeks.

There are 19 residues in the CDR3. Germline lookup yields CDR1 LNHDA and CDR2 SQIVND (reference sequence). J was trimmed by 0 bases and V by 3 bases; bases with no gene match: 13. What went into each PCR as a spike was synthetic TCR analog templates. Profiled with immunoSEQ multiplex PCR; TCRdb holds only in-frame clones, not every one. Here the sample spans 55,000 to 70,000 clones, over 75% being singletons. Source: PBMCs, taken around atezolizumab (anti-PD-L1) treatment. The sequence was collected from a man between 65 and 85 years old with urothelial cancer. V is TRBV19 and J is TRBJ2-4, with 8 bases lining up with TRBD1. This chain's CDR3 is CASSILDRARRLAKNIQYF. The CDR3 DNA is TGTGCCAGTAGTATTCTGGACAGGGCCCGGCGGTTAGCCAAAAACATTCAGTACTTC. Filled out from reference TRBV19 and TRBJ2-4, the complete variable domain reads DGGITQSPKYLFRKEGQNVTLSCEQNLNHDAMYWYRQDPGQGLRLIYYSQIVNDFQKGDIAEGYSVSREKKESFPLTVTSAQKNPTAFYLCASSILDRARRLAKNIQYFGAGTRLSVL.